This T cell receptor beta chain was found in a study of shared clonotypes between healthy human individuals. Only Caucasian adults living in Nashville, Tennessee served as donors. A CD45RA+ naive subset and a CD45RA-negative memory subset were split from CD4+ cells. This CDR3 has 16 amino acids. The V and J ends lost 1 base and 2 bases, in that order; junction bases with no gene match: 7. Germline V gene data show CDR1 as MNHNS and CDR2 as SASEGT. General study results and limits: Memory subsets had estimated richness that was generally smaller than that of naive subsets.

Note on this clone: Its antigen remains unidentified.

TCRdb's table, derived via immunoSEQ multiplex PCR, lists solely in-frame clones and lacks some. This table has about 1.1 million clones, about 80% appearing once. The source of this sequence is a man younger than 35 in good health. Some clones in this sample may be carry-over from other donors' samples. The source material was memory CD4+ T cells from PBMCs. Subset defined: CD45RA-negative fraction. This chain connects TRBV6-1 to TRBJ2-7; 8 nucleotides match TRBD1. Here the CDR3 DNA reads TGTGCCAGCAGTGAAGTTGAGGGGACAGGAACCTACGAGCAGTACTTC. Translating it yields CASSEVEGTGTYEQYF.